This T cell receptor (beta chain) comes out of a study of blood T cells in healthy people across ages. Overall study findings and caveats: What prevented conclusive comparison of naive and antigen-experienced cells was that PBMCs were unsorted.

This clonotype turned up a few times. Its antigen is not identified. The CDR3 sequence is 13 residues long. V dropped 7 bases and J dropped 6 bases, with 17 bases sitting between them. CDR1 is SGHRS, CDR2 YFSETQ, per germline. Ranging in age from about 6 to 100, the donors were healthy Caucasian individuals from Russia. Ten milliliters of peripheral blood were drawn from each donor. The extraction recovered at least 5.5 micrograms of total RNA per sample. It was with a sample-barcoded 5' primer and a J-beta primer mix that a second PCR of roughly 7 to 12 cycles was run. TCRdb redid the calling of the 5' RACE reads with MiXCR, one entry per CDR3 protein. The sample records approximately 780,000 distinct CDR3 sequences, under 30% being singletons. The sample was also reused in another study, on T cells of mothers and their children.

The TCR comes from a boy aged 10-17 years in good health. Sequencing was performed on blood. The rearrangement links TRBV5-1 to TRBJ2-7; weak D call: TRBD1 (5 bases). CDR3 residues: CASHPGQGGEQYF. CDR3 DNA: TGCGCCAGCCACCCTGGTCAGGGCGGCGAGCAGTACTTC.